These T cell receptor beta chains were read from a single sample in a study of T cells in Graves' hyperthyroidism and ophthalmopathy. TCRdb re-analysed the multiplex PCR reads in MiXCR, keeping a single row per CDR3 protein. Among some 320,000 distinct CDR3 sequences listed, about an eighth were seen once. Sequencing used blood. All receptors derive from a woman between 40 and 50 years old with Graves' ophthalmopathy. The CDR3 runs from the conserved cysteine through the conserved F or W. D genes are given only for firm matches. Only some rows state a clone size, as once, few, many or a class for expanded clones.

v_call	d_call	clone_size	j_call	cdr3_nt	cdr3_aa
TRBV20-1	-	many	TRBJ1-2	TGCAGTGCTAGAGACGAATATGGCTACACCTTC	CSARDEYGYTF
TRBV4-1	TRBD1	-	TRBJ1-6	TGCGCCAGCAGCCAAGGGAACCAGGGGGGCTCACCCCTCCACTTT	CASSQGNQGGSPLHF
TRBV28	-	-	TRBJ2-2	TGTGCCAGCAGTTCCATGACCTGGGGAAACACCGGGGAGCTGTTTTTT	CASSSMTWGNTGELFF
TRBV5-1	-	many	TRBJ2-3	TGCGCCAGCAGCGAGCAGGGAGGCACAGATACGCAGTATTTT	CASSEQGGTDTQYF
TRBV9	TRBD2	-	TRBJ2-2	TGTGCCAGCAGCGTAGGAGCTAGCGGGACCTCCGTGGAGCTGTTTTTT	CASSVGASGTSVELFF
TRBV19	-	few	TRBJ1-3	TGTGCCAGTAGTATAGACGACAGTGACTCTGGAAACACCATATATTTT	CASSIDDSDSGNTIYF
TRBV28	-	many	TRBJ1-2	TGTGCCAGCAGGAGATCCGGGACACACTATGGCTACACCTTC	CASRRSGTHYGYTF
TRBV2	-	many	TRBJ1-6	TGTGCCAGCAGTGAACGGACTTCTAATTCACCCCTCCACTTT	CASSERTSNSPLHF
TRBV20-1	TRBD1	many	TRBJ1-5	TGCAGTGCTGGAGGGACAGAGTACAATCAGCCCCAGCATTTT	CSAGGTEYNQPQHF
TRBV27	TRBD2	many	TRBJ2-5	TGTGCCAGCAGCCTGGGTAGCGGGAGGACCAACCAAGAGACCCAGTACTTC	CASSLGSGRTNQETQYF
TRBV6-1	TRBD2	-	TRBJ2-1	TGTGCCAGCAGTGGCTCGGGAGGTAGAACAAATGAGCAGTTCTTC	CASSGSGGRTNEQFF
TRBV28	-	many	TRBJ2-1	TGTGCCAGCAGGGCCCTCAATGAGCAGTTCTTC	CASRALNEQFF
TRBV7-2	-	few	TRBJ1-6	TGTGCCAGCAGCAGAGCCCCAGGGAATAATTCACCCCTCCACTTT	CASSRAPGNNSPLHF
TRBV19	-	few	TRBJ1-3	TGTGCCACCCATAACCTGGGGTCTGGAAACACCATATATTTT	CATHNLGSGNTIYF
TRBV20-1	-	many	TRBJ2-7	TGCAGTGCTAGGGCCCAGGCGACCTACGAGCAGTACTTC	CSARAQATYEQYF
TRBV19	-	many	TRBJ2-2	TGTGCCAGTAGTATAGTTACAGGGAGGGACACCGGGGAGCTGTTTTTT	CASSIVTGRDTGELFF
TRBV5-1	-	many	TRBJ1-1	TGCGCCAGCAGCTCAAGACCCGAGGGCACTGAAGCTTTCTTT	CASSSRPEGTEAFF
TRBV19	-	few	TRBJ2-1	TGTGCCAGTAGTATATGGCAGGGGCCGGGCAATGAGCAGTTCTTC	CASSIWQGPGNEQFF
TRBV2	-	few	TRBJ2-1	TGTGCCAGCAGTGATGCAGGCTCCTACAATGAGCAGTTCTTC	CASSDAGSYNEQFF
TRBV5-4	-	few	TRBJ2-3	TGTGCCAGCAGGCCTGAGGGGCCCCGGGGAACTAGCACAGATACGCAGTATTTT	CASRPEGPRGTSTDTQYF
TRBV20-1	TRBD1	many	TRBJ2-3	TGCAGTGCTAGAGGCCTAACAGGGGGCTCAGGCGATACGCAGTATTTT	CSARGLTGGSGDTQYF
TRBV7-2	-	-	TRBJ2-2	TGTGCCAGCAGCATTTTTTCAAGGGGGAGAGGCACCGGGGAGCTGTTTTTT	CASSIFSRGRGTGELFF
TRBV27	-	many	TRBJ1-6	TGTGCCAGCAGACCGAGCTCCTATAATTCACCCCTCCACTTT	CASRPSSYNSPLHF
TRBV28	TRBD1	many	TRBJ2-4	TGTGCCAGCAGTCCGTCGGGACAGGGGAGGAACATTCAGTACTTC	CASSPSGQGRNIQYF
TRBV7-2	TRBD1	many	TRBJ1-1	TGTGCCAGCAGCGCCGGACAGGGGGCATATAGGGACACTGAAGCTTTCTTT	CASSAGQGAYRDTEAFF
TRBV28	TRBD2	many	TRBJ2-1	TGTGCCAGCAGTCGTGGGGGGGGTAACTTCAATGAGCAGTTCTTC	CASSRGGGNFNEQFF
TRBV6-5	-	many	TRBJ2-1	TGTGCCAGCAGTTACGGCGGGGTACGGGTCCATGAGCAGTTCTTC	CASSYGGVRVHEQFF
TRBV15	-	once	TRBJ2-1	TGTGCCACCAGCAGAGATACCGCGTCCCTGGGGGATGAGCAGTTCTTC	CATSRDTASLGDEQFF
TRBV18	-	-	TRBJ2-7	TGTGCCAGCTCACCACTGGAAAGGCGCGACGAGCAGTACTTC	CASSPLERRDEQYF
TRBV20-1	TRBD1	-	TRBJ2-1	TGCAGTGCACCTAAATCGGGACAGAACAATGAGCAGTTCTTC	CSAPKSGQNNEQFF
TRBV28	TRBD1	many	TRBJ1-1	TGTGCCAGCAGCCGCCGACAGGGAATAACTGAAGCTTTCTTT	CASSRRQGITEAFF
TRBV6-2/TRBV6-3	-	-	TRBJ2-6	TGTGCCTGCAGGGCAGGTGGGGCCAACGTCCTGACTTTC	CACRAGGANVLTF
TRBV15	-	many	TRBJ1-5	TGTGCCACCAGCAGGGACAGAGGGAATCAGCCCCAGCATTTT	CATSRDRGNQPQHF
TRBV19	-	few	TRBJ1-1	TGTGCCAGTAGTATCCCCTCATGGACTGAAGCTTTCTTT	CASSIPSWTEAFF
TRBV6-1	-	many	TRBJ1-4	TGTGCCAGCAGTGTGGGATTGGTTGAAAAACTGTTTTTT	CASSVGLVEKLFF
TRBV3-1	TRBD2	-	TRBJ2-3	TGTGCCAGCAGCCAAGCCGATATGACTAGCTATTTT	CASSQADMTSYF
TRBV12-3/TRBV12-4	-	many	TRBJ2-1	TGTGCCAGCAGTACTACCTCAGGTGGGGTATATGAGCAGTTCTTC	CASSTTSGGVYEQFF
TRBV28	-	many	TRBJ2-2	TGTGCCAGCAGTCCCCTAGGAGAAAGCGGGCCTCCAACCGGGGAGCTGTTTTTT	CASSPLGESGPPTGELFF
TRBV7-2	TRBD1	many	TRBJ1-2	TGTGCCAGCAGCTTGACAGGGCGCAACTATGGCTACACCTTC	CASSLTGRNYGYTF